This is a list of T cell receptor beta chains from one sample in a study of blood T cell repertoires in COVID-19. Libraries were prepared by immunoSEQ multiplex PCR; TCRdb keeps only in-frame clonotypes and omits some of them. Of roughly 200,000 clones in the sample, roughly 84% were seen once. Sequencing was performed on PBMCs or T cells enriched from blood (not recorded which). The receptor set was obtained from a woman aged 30 to 39 who had been exposed to COVID-19. CDR3s include the opening cysteine and the closing phenylalanine or tryptophan. The order of the fields is clone size, V gene, D gene, J gene, CDR3 protein, CDR3 DNA. A D gene is named only where the DNA matches it firmly. Size tells how often a clone was seen (once, few, many) or the class of an expanded clone, and some rows leave it out.

NA,TRBV7-9,TRBD2,TRBJ2-7,CASSTGGAYEQYF,TGTGCCAGCAGCACCGGGGGGGCCTACGAGCAGTACTTC
NA,TRBV5-1,TRBD1,TRBJ1-5,CASSLTGDPNQPQHF,TGCGCCAGCAGCTTAACAGGGGACCCCAATCAGCCCCAGCATTTT
NA,TRBV13,NA,TRBJ2-5,CASSLVPGGRGVPQETQYF,TGTGCCAGCAGCTTAGTCCCCGGGGGTCGAGGGGTCCCCCAAGAGACCCAGTACTTC
NA,TRBV9,NA,TRBJ2-3,CASSPLRRDTQYF,TGTGCCAGCAGCCCCTTACGGAGAGATACGCAGTATTTT
NA,TRBV9,NA,TRBJ2-3,CASSRAGIDTQYF,TGTGCCAGCAGCCGGGCGGGTATAGATACGCAGTATTTT
NA,TRBV19,TRBD1,TRBJ1-2,CASSISRTGLYGYTF,TGTGCCAGTAGTATATCCCGGACAGGCCTCTATGGCTACACCTTC
NA,TRBV6-1,NA,TRBJ1-5,CASSEPTGRYSNQPQHF,TGTGCCAGCAGTGAACCAACAGGGCGTTATAGCAATCAGCCCCAGCATTTT
NA,TRBV6-2/TRBV6-3,TRBD1,TRBJ1-5,CASSYSYGTGGNGNQPQHF,TGTGCCAGCAGTTACTCGTATGGGACAGGGGGCAATGGCAATCAGCCCCAGCATTTT
NA,TRBV9,TRBD2,TRBJ2-1,CASSSHRGTSGDPRKSSYNEQFF,TGTGCCAGCAGCTCACACCGAGGGACTAGCGGAGACCCACGGAAGAGCTCCTACAATGAGCAGTTCTTC
many,TRBV12-2,NA,TRBJ1-2,CASRSRDRGDYGYTF,TGTGCAAGTCGCTCCCGGGACAGGGGGGACTATGGCTACACCTTC
NA,TRBV3-1/TRBV3-2,NA,TRBJ1-2,CASSPDRVYGYTF,TGTGCCAGCAGCCCGGACAGAGTATATGGCTACACCTTC
NA,TRBV4-1,TRBD1,TRBJ1-6,CASSQIQGALDSPLHF,TGCGCCAGCAGCCAAATACAGGGGGCGCTGGATTCACCCCTCCACTTT
NA,TRBV2,NA,TRBJ1-1,CASSIVTGLNTEAFF,TGTGCCAGCAGTATCGTCACAGGCCTGAACACTGAAGCTTTCTTT
NA,TRBV5-1,TRBD2,TRBJ2-3,CASSYRTSGGAIDTQYF,TGCGCCAGCAGCTACCGGACTAGCGGGGGGGCCATAGATACGCAGTATTTT
NA,TRBV9,TRBD2,TRBJ2-1,CASSVGSGGVYNEQFF,TGTGCCAGCAGCGTAGGGAGCGGGGGGGTTTACAATGAGCAGTTCTTC
NA,TRBV11-2,NA,TRBJ2-3,CASSLDLTDTQYF,TGTGCCAGCAGCTTAGATCTAACAGATACGCAGTATTTT
NA,TRBV10-3,NA,TRBJ1-1,CAAIAGAGQGNTEAFF,TGTGCCGCCATAGCGGGGGCTGGGCAGGGCAACACTGAAGCTTTCTTT
NA,TRBV10-1,NA,TRBJ2-1,CASSVTGWNEQFF,TGCGCCAGCAGTGTAACAGGGTGGAATGAGCAGTTCTTC
NA,TRBV4-1,NA,TRBJ1-6,CASSQDLVTSSYNSPLHF,TGCGCCAGCAGCCAAGATCTGGTTACCAGCTCCTATAATTCACCCCTCCACTTT
NA,TRBV2,TRBD1,TRBJ2-2,CASSEPRTGFETGELFF,TGTGCCAGCAGTGAACCCCGGACAGGTTTCGAGACCGGGGAGCTGTTTTTT
once,TRBV21-1,NA,TRBJ2-3,CASSKALCRTDTQYF,TGTGCCAGCAGCAAAGCGCTTTGTCGGACAGATACGCAGTATTTT
NA,TRBV6-5,TRBD1,TRBJ2-1,CATKTGDEQFF,TGTGCCACCAAGACAGGGGATGAGCAGTTCTTC
NA,TRBV11-3,TRBD2,TRBJ2-1,CASSQGKRGAAYNEQFF,TGTGCCAGCAGCCAAGGGAAGCGGGGGGCAGCCTACAATGAGCAGTTCTTC
NA,TRBV7-6,NA,TRBJ1-2,CASSLSATNYGYTF,TGTGCCAGCAGCTTAAGCGCAACTAACTATGGCTACACCTTC
NA,TRBV7-2,TRBD1,TRBJ1-6,CASSQITGEFRISPLHF,TGTGCCAGCAGCCAAATAACAGGGGAATTTAGAATATCACCCCTCCACTTT
NA,TRBV3-1/TRBV3-2,NA,TRBJ2-5,CASSQLVAEGQETQYF,TGTGCCAGCAGCCAACTTGTAGCGGAAGGCCAAGAGACCCAGTACTTC